What follows are 4 T cell receptor beta chains derived from one specimen sequenced in a study of blood T cell repertoires in COVID-19. Sequenced by immunoSEQ multiplex PCR; TCRdb stores in-frame clones only, minus some. The table has about 150,000 clones, 82% seen once. The sequenced sample consisted of peripheral blood. The receptors shown here come from a human donor with acute or convalescent COVID-19. The donor label of this sample is uncertain.

This clone was picked up a small number of times. The chain uses TRBV19 and TRBJ1-3; D ambiguous. The ends were cut back, 5 bases at V and 0 bases at J, with 17 bases in the middle. The CDR3 extends over 17 amino acids. Germline CDR1 LNHDA, CDR2 SQIVND (reference sequence). The DNA for the CDR3 is TGTGCCAGTAGTCTACGCCCCTTGGCGGACTCTGGAAACACCATATATTTT. It codes for CASSLRPLADSGNTIYF.

J is TRBJ2-2 and V is TRBV3-1 (or the pseudogene TRBV3-2); maybe TRBD1 (7 bases). CDR3 length: 17 amino acids. V was clipped by 5 bases and J by 5 bases, with 21 bases between them. Germline V gene data show CDR1 as LGHDT and CDR2 as YNNKEL (reference sequence). CDR3 DNA: TGTGCCAGCAGCTCAACTCGACAGGGAGGTGGGACCGGGGAGCTGTTTTTT. Translated: CASSSTRQGGGTGELFF.

This clone was seen a few times. The genes are TRBV6-5 and TRBJ1-3; tentatively, D is TRBD1 (6 bases). V was trimmed by 7 bases and J by 0 bases, leaving 10 bases between them. This CDR3 is built from 14 residues. Looked up from germline, CDR1 is MNHEY and CDR2 is SVGAGI. CDR3 sequence (DNA): TGTGCCAGCATAGAGGACAGCTCTGGAAACACCATATATTTT. Amino acids: CASIEDSSGNTIYF.

Turning to this clone: Other DNA sequences from this sample encode an identical CDR3 as well. The DNA of the CDR3 is TGTGCCAGCAGCCTACAGGGCACTGAAGCTTTCTTT. Amino acid sequence: CASSLQGTEAFF. This chain uses TRBV6-5 with TRBJ1-1; D is perhaps TRBD1 (6 bases). Germline V CDR1 and CDR2: MNHEY, SVGAGI. V was clipped by 6 bases and J by 4 bases, with 9 bases between them. CDR3 length: 12 amino acids.